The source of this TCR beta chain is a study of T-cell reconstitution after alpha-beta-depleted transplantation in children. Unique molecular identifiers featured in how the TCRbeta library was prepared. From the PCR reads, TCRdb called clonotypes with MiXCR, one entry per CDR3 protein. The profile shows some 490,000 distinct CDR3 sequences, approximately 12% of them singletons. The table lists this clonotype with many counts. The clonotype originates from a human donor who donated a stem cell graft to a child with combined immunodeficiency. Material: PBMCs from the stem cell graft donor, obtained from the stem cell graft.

The CDR3 DNA reads as TGTGCCAGCTCACCGCTAGCGGGAGTCCCAGATACGCAGTATTTT. Translated, it gives CASSPLAGVPDTQYF. V is TRBV18 and J is TRBJ2-3; 10 bases line up with TRBD2. The CDR3 covers 15 residues. The germline gives CDR1 KGHSH, CDR2 LQKENI. The V and J ends lost 3 bases and 4 bases, in that order; junction bases with no gene match: 4.